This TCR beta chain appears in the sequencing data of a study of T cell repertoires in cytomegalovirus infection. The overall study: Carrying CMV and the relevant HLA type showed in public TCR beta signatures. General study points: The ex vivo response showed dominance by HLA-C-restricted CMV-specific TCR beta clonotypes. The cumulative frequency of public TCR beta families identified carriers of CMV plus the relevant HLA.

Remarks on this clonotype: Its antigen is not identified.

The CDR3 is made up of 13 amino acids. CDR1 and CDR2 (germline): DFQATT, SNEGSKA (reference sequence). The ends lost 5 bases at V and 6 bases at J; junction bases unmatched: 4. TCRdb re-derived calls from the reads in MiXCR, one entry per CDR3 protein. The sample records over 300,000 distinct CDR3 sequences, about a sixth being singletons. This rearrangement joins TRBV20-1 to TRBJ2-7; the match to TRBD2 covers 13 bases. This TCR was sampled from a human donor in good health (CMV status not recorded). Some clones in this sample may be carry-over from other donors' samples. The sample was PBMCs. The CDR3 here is CSASTSGGAEQYF. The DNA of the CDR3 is TGCAGTGCTTCTACTAGCGGGGGGGCCGAGCAGTACTTC.